The entry below gives a single T cell receptor (beta chain) sequence along with its context. The investigators reverse transcribed all of the isolated RNA, so they sequenced expressed TCRB transcripts. The protocol was immunoSEQ multiplex PCR, while the TCRdb copy is restricted to in-frame clones and leaves out a portion. Of about 330,000 clones listed, more than 9.5% are singletons. On average, the one heparinised blood draw given by each donor was about 120 mL. The purity of all sorted populations exceeded 95%. The data stem from a study of beta chain features in type 1 diabetes. CDR3 length: 15 residues. The germline V gene has CDR1 SEHNR and CDR2 FQNEAQ (reference sequence). The V and J ends lost 5 bases and 4 bases respectively, with 16 bases between them.

The origin of this receptor is a woman aged 25 to 39 in good health. The sample was naive CD4+ T cells from blood. This chain joins TRBV7-9 and TRBJ2-3, with D unresolved. The CDR3 loop reads CASSGHASTSDTQYF. CDR3 nucleotide sequence: TGTGCCAGCAGCGGCCACGCTTCGACATCAGATACGCAGTATTTT.